These T cell receptor beta chains were read from a single sample in a study of T-cell memory formation after mild COVID-19. TCRdb re-called the 5' RACE reads through MiXCR, storing one row per CDR3 protein. The sample contains 130,000 to 150,000 distinct CDR3 sequences, about a fifth of which appear only once. The sequenced sample consisted of PBMCs or a T cell subset sorted from them (not recorded which). These receptors were taken from an adult woman who had mild COVID-19 (a few samples of this study predate the infection). Cell type and time point are not known. CDR3s include the opening cysteine and the closing phenylalanine or tryptophan. A D gene is named only where the DNA matches it firmly. A row's size may be missing; if present it is once, few, many or a size class.

CDR3 protein: CASSQGPTYTQYF; CDR3 DNA: TGTGCCAGCAGCCAAGGACCAACCTATACGCAGTATTTT; J gene: TRBJ2-3; clone size: few; V gene: TRBV3-1; D gene: NA
CDR3 protein: CASSLGLAGEQETQYF; CDR3 DNA: TGTGCCAGCAGTTTAGGACTAGCGGGGGAACAAGAGACCCAGTACTTC; J gene: TRBJ2-5; clone size: many; V gene: TRBV12-3/TRBV12-4; D gene: TRBD2
CDR3 protein: CASSLVPESSGANVLTF; CDR3 DNA: TGTGCCAGCAGCTTGGTTCCCGAGAGCTCTGGGGCCAACGTCCTGACTTTC; J gene: TRBJ2-6; clone size: NA; V gene: TRBV5-5; D gene: NA
CDR3 protein: CASSLYRGSYEQYF; CDR3 DNA: TGTGCCAGCAGTCTGTACAGGGGTTCCTACGAGCAGTACTTC; J gene: TRBJ2-7; clone size: NA; V gene: TRBV12-3/TRBV12-4; D gene: TRBD1
CDR3 protein: CASSWQDNQPQHF; CDR3 DNA: TGTGCCAGCAGCTGGCAGGATAATCAGCCCCAGCATTTT; J gene: TRBJ1-5; clone size: NA; V gene: TRBV7-6; D gene: NA
CDR3 protein: CASSQEGMTGELFF; CDR3 DNA: TGTGCCAGCAGCCAAGAGGGTATGACCGGGGAGCTGTTTTTT; J gene: TRBJ2-2; clone size: NA; V gene: TRBV14; D gene: NA
CDR3 protein: CASSPRSSYEQYF; CDR3 DNA: TGTGCCAGCAGCCCCAGGAGCTCCTACGAGCAGTACTTC; J gene: TRBJ2-7; clone size: NA; V gene: TRBV7-2; D gene: NA
CDR3 protein: CASTGQAPTEAFF; CDR3 DNA: TGTGCCAGCACGGGACAGGCCCCCACTGAAGCTTTCTTT; J gene: TRBJ1-1; clone size: NA; V gene: TRBV25-1; D gene: TRBD1
CDR3 protein: CSADVGKGRTEAFF; CDR3 DNA: TGCAGTGCAGACGTGGGGAAGGGACGGACTGAAGCTTTCTTT; J gene: TRBJ1-1; clone size: few; V gene: TRBV20-1; D gene: NA
CDR3 protein: CASSYPREETQYF; CDR3 DNA: TGTGCCAGCAGCTATCCCAGGGAAGAGACCCAGTACTTC; J gene: TRBJ2-5; clone size: many; V gene: TRBV7-8; D gene: NA
CDR3 protein: CASSTAYQETQYF; CDR3 DNA: TGCGCCAGCAGTACAGCTTACCAAGAGACCCAGTACTTC; J gene: TRBJ2-5; clone size: NA; V gene: TRBV5-1; D gene: NA
CDR3 protein: CASSLYRLAGGLLSDNEQFF; CDR3 DNA: TGTGCCAGCAGCTTATACCGGCTAGCGGGAGGTTTGTTGTCGGACAATGAGCAGTTCTTC; J gene: TRBJ2-1; clone size: NA; V gene: TRBV7-9; D gene: TRBD2
CDR3 protein: CASSPETSSTGELFF; CDR3 DNA: TGTGCTAGCAGCCCGGAGACTAGCAGCACCGGGGAGCTGTTTTTT; J gene: TRBJ2-2; clone size: NA; V gene: TRBV7-7; D gene: TRBD2
CDR3 protein: CASSARLAGGADTQYF; CDR3 DNA: TGTGCCAGCAGCGCCAGACTAGCGGGAGGCGCAGATACGCAGTATTTT; J gene: TRBJ2-3; clone size: NA; V gene: TRBV7-2; D gene: TRBD2
CDR3 protein: CASRPGPAGQPQHF; CDR3 DNA: TGTGCCAGCCGGCCGGGGCCCGCGGGTCAGCCCCAGCATTTT; J gene: TRBJ1-5; clone size: NA; V gene: TRBV12-3/TRBV12-4; D gene: NA
CDR3 protein: CSAPRTGRRDTQYF; CDR3 DNA: TGCAGTGCCCCAAGGACAGGGCGTCGAGATACGCAGTATTTT; J gene: TRBJ2-3; clone size: NA; V gene: TRBV20-1; D gene: TRBD1
CDR3 protein: CASSLIGGPNNEQFF; CDR3 DNA: TGTGCCAGCAGTCTGATAGGGGGGCCCAACAATGAGCAGTTCTTC; J gene: TRBJ2-1; clone size: few; V gene: TRBV25-1; D gene: NA
CDR3 protein: CASSPGAETGGRRFEQYF; CDR3 DNA: TGTGCCAGCAGCCCCGGAGCAGAGACAGGGGGCCGCAGATTCGAGCAGTACTTC; J gene: TRBJ2-7; clone size: few; V gene: TRBV3-1; D gene: TRBD1
CDR3 protein: CASSVGIQNTEAFF; CDR3 DNA: TGTGCCAGCAGCGTAGGGATTCAAAACACTGAAGCTTTCTTT; J gene: TRBJ1-1; clone size: NA; V gene: TRBV9; D gene: NA
CDR3 protein: CASRGSPNEQFF; CDR3 DNA: TGTGCCAGCCGGGGCTCCCCTAATGAGCAGTTCTTC; J gene: TRBJ2-1; clone size: NA; V gene: TRBV10-3; D gene: NA
CDR3 protein: CASSLQGARGNTIYF; CDR3 DNA: TGTGCCAGCAGCCTACAGGGGGCAAGAGGAAACACCATATATTTT; J gene: TRBJ1-3; clone size: few; V gene: TRBV6-5; D gene: TRBD1
CDR3 protein: CATSRDRGTGIADTQYF; CDR3 DNA: TGTGCCACCAGCAGAGATCGTGGGACAGGGATCGCAGATACGCAGTATTTT; J gene: TRBJ2-3; clone size: NA; V gene: TRBV15; D gene: TRBD1
CDR3 protein: CASSYAAGIGTQYF; CDR3 DNA: TGTGCCAGCAGTTACGCGGCGGGTATCGGTACGCAGTATTTT; J gene: TRBJ2-3; clone size: few; V gene: TRBV6-2/TRBV6-3; D gene: NA
CDR3 protein: CASSLVGWQPQHF; CDR3 DNA: TGTGCCAGCAGCTTAGTGGGGTGGCAGCCCCAGCATTTT; J gene: TRBJ1-5; clone size: NA; V gene: TRBV7-9; D gene: NA
CDR3 protein: CASSVAWGLAGDADTQYF; CDR3 DNA: TGTGCCAGCAGCGTAGCTTGGGGACTAGCGGGAGATGCAGATACGCAGTATTTT; J gene: TRBJ2-3; clone size: many; V gene: TRBV9; D gene: TRBD2